This T cell receptor (beta chain) was sequenced during a study of cytomegalovirus exposure and HLA in healthy donors. PCR used 60 Vbeta primers and 13 Jbeta primers. TCRdb's copy holds only in-frame clones and misses some; the assay was immunoSEQ multiplex PCR. The sample holds fewer than 200,000 clones, around 83% seen once. This CDR3 has 18 residues. Germline CDR1 SGHAT, CDR2 FQNNGV. J gave up 2 bases and V 5 bases, and 12 bases lay outside the gene matches. The sequencing sample was made of PBMCs. The chain is built from TRBV11-2 and TRBJ2-3; 11 nucleotides align to TRBD2. The sequence derives from a woman under 30 in good health and CMV-seronegative. CDR3 protein: CASSPPPGLAEHTDTQYF. The CDR3 nucleotides read TGTGCCAGCAGCCCCCCCCCGGGACTAGCGGAGCACACAGATACGCAGTATTTT.